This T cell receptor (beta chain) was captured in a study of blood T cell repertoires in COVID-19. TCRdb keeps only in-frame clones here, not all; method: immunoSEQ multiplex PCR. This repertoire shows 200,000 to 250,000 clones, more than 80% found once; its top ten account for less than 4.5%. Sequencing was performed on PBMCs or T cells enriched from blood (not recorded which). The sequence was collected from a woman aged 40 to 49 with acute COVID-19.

For the CDR3, the DNA is TGCAGTGCTAGTACAGGAAATAGGCCCCAGCATTTT. Translating it yields CSASTGNRPQHF. This chain connects TRBV20-1 to TRBJ1-5; maybe TRBD1 (5 bases). Germline assignment: CDR1 DFQATT and CDR2 SNEGSKA (reference sequence). This CDR3 spans 12 amino acids. Trimming took 3 bases from V and 9 from J, leaving 12 bases between them.